What follows is one T cell receptor beta chain and its context. The antigen it recognizes is unknown. This may come from a read error, since a much larger clone is one base off. The sample comes from a study of T cells in Graves' hyperthyroidism and ophthalmopathy (dated by TCRdb to about 2019). In the study overall: Peripheral blood samples were taken at initial diagnosis, before any treatment was given. According to the paper, TCR Vbeta CDR3 sequencing was carried out on 135 peripheral blood samples, which came from approximately 43 ophthalmopathy, 80 or so hyperthyroidism and about 17 progressor patients. Prospective prediction of ophthalmopathy was tested in an independent validation cohort consisting of under 20 hyperthyroidism patients and some 16 patients who later progressed to ophthalmopathy. To identify TCR V-J signatures that set the groups apart, the researchers used a discovery cohort of about a hundred patients, made up of about 44 with Graves' ophthalmopathy and about 59 with stable Graves' hyperthyroidism. Thyroid tissue and blood T-cell repertoires from six Graves' hyperthyroidism patients were also compared in the study. After sampling, hyperthyroidism patients received methimazole starting at 30 mg daily, and ophthalmopathy patients received high-dose intravenous methylprednisolone. For training and testing, the roughly 100 patients in the discovery cohort were randomly divided in a 7:3 ratio. General conclusions and limits of the study: In validation, the model predicted progression to ophthalmopathy a median of about 6 months before onset, with about 67% sensitivity and about 75% specificity. Most expanded thyroid clonotypes (frequency above 0.001) were also found in blood, which suggests that blood repertoires may mirror thyroid immune responses. No statistical method was used to set the sample size in advance, and investigators knew the group allocation. A model built on a 13 V-J signature distinguished ophthalmopathy from stable hyperthyroidism, reaching over 85% sensitivity and 81% to 83% specificity in cross-validation and 80%/75% in testing.

The germline V gene encodes CDR1 LGHDT and CDR2 YNNKEL (reference sequence). V and J are truncated by 1 base and 9 bases respectively, leaving an intervening sequence of 13 bases. There are 13 amino acids in the CDR3, from cysteine to phenylalanine inclusive. The CDR3 DNA has 39 bases and is translated from base 1. Amplification of TCR beta CDR3 regions was carried out from RNA transcripts. A first-round RT-PCR of the TCR CDR3 used the HTBI primer set with the Qiagen OneStep RT-PCR kit. Libraries were constructed in a second round of multiplex PCR, after which size selection and purification were performed. Sequencing of the libraries was done on an Illumina HiSeq2000 using paired-end 100 bp reads. In the source study's methods: SOAPnuke was used to process the raw data, removing reads that contained adapters or uncalled bases, had a mean Phred below 15, or lacked an exact match to the constant primer or identifier. High-quality paired reads were merged using COPE v1.2.5, and each unique nucleotide sequence was defined as a clonotype. MiTCR v1.1 was used to align clonotypes to the IMGT TRBV, TRBD and TRBJ reference segments. Only V-J combinations with frequency above 0.0001, covering 98% to 99.2% of repertoires, were analysed. The TCS score was defined as F50 (clonal expansion) divided by E x V (chaos), with BLOSUM62-based TCRdist calculated between CDR3 peptides within each V-J. Welch's t-statistics and random forest reduced around 520 V-J features to 10 to 15, which were used in a naive Bayes classifier (R e1071). TCRdb redid the processing of the public reads, applying fastp at Q25 and MiXCR, and retained in-frame beta chains. Every distinct CDR3 protein forms one entry, paired with its most common genes and DNA. These V and J calls are TCRdb output, not the study's own analysis. The sample table contains around 620,000 distinct CDR3 sequences; only one count was recorded for around 16% of them. The ten top clones hold approximately 3.9% of the sample.

Stable Graves' hyperthyroidism was defined as no progression to ophthalmopathy during 18 months of follow-up. Hyperthyroidism patients were newly diagnosed, with disease duration under 2 months, and aged 18 to 65 years. Patients with uncontrolled infections, other autoimmune diseases, pregnancy or lactation were excluded. Diagnoses relied on clinical symptoms, serum thyroxine and TRAb, thyroid ultrasound and orbital computed tomography. Ficoll-Paque density gradient centrifugation was used to isolate PBMCs from 10 ml of fresh peripheral blood. Trizol reagent was used to extract total RNA, and RNA quality was then checked on an Agilent 2100 Bioanalyzer.

The rearrangement joined TRBV3-1 to TRBJ2-7, with the identity of the D gene unclear. Material: blood. The sequence derives from a woman under 40 with Graves' hyperthyroidism. The DNA is as follows: TGTGCCAGCAGCCAAGGGGCGGCGGACGTGCAGTACTTC. Translated, this gives CASSQGAADVQYF.